The TCR beta chain under discussion was sequenced for a study of cytomegalovirus exposure and HLA in healthy donors. Study in general: Sequencing of 150 million to 200 million T cells in an earlier analysis found 95 million to 120 million unique TCR beta sequences. Findings and limits, study-wide: Accurate HLA-A and HLA-B prediction from TCR beta sequences was reported for most subjects. A later analysis found most CMV-associated TCR beta chains apparently HLA-restricted.

With regard to this clone: Its target is unknown.

13 Jbeta primers and 60 Vbeta primers were used for the PCR. Assay: immunoSEQ multiplex PCR; the TCRdb copy retains only in-frame clones and omits some. The table records over 150,000 clones, approximately 80% of them present only once. The donors (healthy individuals) were bone marrow donors. What was sequenced was PBMCs. The source of this sequence is a woman aged 40 to 49 in good health and CMV-seropositive.

As DNA, the CDR3 is TGTGCCAGCAGCCTTGGACAGGGCCCTCTCTATGGCTACACCTTC. The encoded protein is CASSLGQGPLYGYTF. V usage is TRBV7-9 and J usage is TRBJ1-2, with 8 bases identical to TRBD1. Germline assignment: CDR1 SEHNR and CDR2 FQNEAQ (reference sequence). The V and J ends lost 5 bases and 4 bases, in that order; junction bases with no gene match: 9. The CDR3 covers 15 residues.